The 14 T cell receptor beta chains below were found in one sample sequenced in a study of blood T cells in healthy people across ages. The second PCR ran roughly 7 to 12 cycles with a sample-barcoded 5' primer and J-beta primers. TCRdb ran MiXCR on the 5' RACE reads and lists one entry per CDR3 protein. The profile shows under 700,000 distinct CDR3 sequences, 20% to 30% of them singletons. This sample was shared with a second study, whose subject was T cells of mothers and their children.

Sequencing was done on a sample of blood. The receptor source for this set is a boy aged 5-17 years in good health.

This clonotype was counted between two and nine times. J is TRBJ2-1 and V is TRBV4-3; D gene unclear. CDR1 and CDR2 from the germline V gene are LGHNA and YSLEER. The V gene lost 0 bases and the J gene lost 0 bases, with 12 bases spanning the gap. The CDR3 spans 17 residues. The chain's CDR3 is CASSQDWPSSSYNEQFF. The CDR3 DNA reads TGCGCCAGCAGCCAAGATTGGCCCTCGAGCTCCTACAATGAGCAGTTCTTC.

This clonotype has a handful of counts. The V gene is TRBV21-1, the J gene TRBJ2-5; the D call in the table, TRBD1, was not verified against the DNA. TRBV21-1 is a recognized pseudogene. The CDR3 has 14 amino acids. This CDR3 is CASSNLDSQETQYF. In DNA form, the CDR3 reads TGTGCCAGCAGCAACCTGGACAGCCAAGAGACCCAGTACTTC.

This chain links TRBV3-1 with TRBJ2-1, with 14 nucleotides matching TRBD2. The CDR3 is 17 residues long. Germline V lookup: CDR1 LGHDT, CDR2 YNNKEL (reference sequence). Germline trimming cut 4 bases from V and 4 bases from J; bases unmatched to any gene: 6. The CDR3 coding sequence is TGTGCCAGCAGCCGACGACTAGCGGGAGGGTTGTACAATGAGCAGTTCTTC. This codes for CASSRRLAGGLYNEQFF.

The chain employs TRBV7-2 and TRBJ1-1; D gene uncertain. The CDR3 runs 15 residues. Germline-derived CDR1 and CDR2 are SGHTA and FQGNSA. The germline V and J ends were trimmed by 0 bases and 1 base, with 9 bases remaining between them. The CDR3 loop is CASSLATTTNTEAFF. CDR3 sequence (DNA): TGTGCCAGCAGCTTAGCAACTACAACGAACACTGAAGCTTTCTTT.

This clonotype was counted only a few times. The J gene is TRBJ2-5, the V gene TRBV5-1; TRBD1 matches at 8 bases. The germline gives CDR1 SGHRS, CDR2 YFSETQ. The CDR3 covers 16 residues. With 2 bases clipped from V and 1 base from J, the junction kept 7 bases outside the gene matches. The CDR3 reads CASSFSLGTGQETQYF. The CDR3, as DNA: TGCGCCAGCAGCTTCTCCCTTGGGACAGGCCAAGAGACCCAGTACTTC.

This clonotype was observed a few times. The chain couples TRBV19 to TRBJ2-1; tentatively, D is TRBD2 (12 bases). Germline loops: CDR1 LNHDA, CDR2 SQIVND (reference sequence). V dropped 3 bases and J dropped 6 bases, with 27 bases sitting between them. The CDR3 loop spans 19 amino acids. Here the CDR3 reads CASSMDRDRGTSGFNEQFF. The CDR3 DNA reads as TGTGCCAGTAGTATGGACCGGGACAGGGGGACTAGCGGGTTCAATGAGCAGTTCTTC.

The chain employs TRBV20-1 and TRBJ2-5, with 7 bases aligning to TRBD1. The length of the CDR3 is 17 residues. The V gene end was trimmed by 3 bases and the J gene end by 2 bases; junction bases not matched to a gene: 15. Germline V gives CDR1 DFQATT, CDR2 SNEGSKA (reference sequence). CDR3 coding DNA: TGCAGTGCTAGTCCCGCCCCGAGGGGACAGCAACAAGAGACCCAGTACTTC. Its translation is CSASPAPRGQQQETQYF.

This clonotype was picked up a small number of times. The chain is built from TRBV24-1 and TRBJ1-4, with 8 bases fitting TRBD1. The CDR3 spans 16 residues. CDR1 is KGHDR, CDR2 SFDVKD, per germline. V was clipped by 4 bases and J by 5 bases; unmatched bases: 8. CDR3 sequence (DNA): TGTGCCACCAGTGACACGACCCGGGACAGGAATGAAAAACTGTTTTTT. It is translated as CATSDTTRDRNEKLFF.

A few counts support this clonotype. The V and J genes are TRBV4-1 and TRBJ2-7; 11 nucleotides match TRBD2. CDR3 length: 15 residues. With V trimmed by 3 bases and J by 4 bases, 5 bases remained unmatched. The germline V gene has CDR1 MGHRA and CDR2 YSYEKL. In DNA, the CDR3 is TGCGCCAGCAGCCACACGACTAGCGGGGTTTACGAGCAGTACTTC. It is translated as CASSHTTSGVYEQYF.

The V gene is TRBV28, the J gene TRBJ2-5; no clear D. The length of the CDR3 is 16 residues. With 1 base removed from V and 4 bases from J, the gap between germline ends came to 16 bases. Germline V gene data show CDR1 as MDHEN and CDR2 as SYDVKM. The CDR3 loop reads CASSLSDSPRRETQYF. CDR3 coding DNA: TGTGCCAGCAGTTTATCAGACTCACCCCGTAGAGAGACCCAGTACTTC.

This rearrangement joins TRBV3-1 to TRBJ2-7; TRBD2 aligns across 7 bases. The CDR3 length is 12 residues. Losses at the gene ends were 4 bases for V and 5 bases for J; bases not matched to a gene: 2. In germline, CDR1 is LGHDT, CDR2 YNNKEL (reference sequence). The CDR3 region is CASSRGRDEQYF. The CDR3 bases are TGTGCCAGCAGCCGAGGGAGGGACGAGCAGTACTTC.

This rearrangement joins TRBV5-1 to TRBJ2-7; no reliable D call. Germline V CDR1 and CDR2: SGHRS, YFSETQ. V was clipped by 8 bases and J by 2 bases, with 11 bases between them. There are 12 residues in the CDR3. CDR3 region: CARTGTTYEQYF. The CDR3 bases are TGCGCCAGGACCGGCACCACCTACGAGCAGTACTTC. Drawing the rest from reference TRBV5-1 and TRBJ2-7, the complete variable domain is KAGVTQTPRYLIKTRGQQVTLSCSPISGHRSVSWYQQTPGQGLQFLFEYFSETQRNKGNFPGRFSGRQFSNSRSEMNVSTLELGDSALYLCARTGTTYEQYFGPGTRLTVT.

Comment on this clonotype: The DNA is left out, because the CDR3 cannot be placed on it with certainty; the CDR3 is given as TCRdb lists it. The chain combines TRBV28 with TRBJ2-7; the table's D call TRBD1 went unverified against the DNA. The germline CDR1 and CDR2 sequences are MDHEN and SYDVKM. The CDR3 contains 22 residues when both ends are counted. Here the CDR3 reads CASRAPGAENIQYFGAGTGEDF.

This clonotype appeared a few times. The DNA for the CDR3 is TGCAGTGCAAGTCGGGCTACCAATGAGCAGTTCTTC. Translated, it gives CSASRATNEQFF. V usage is TRBV20-1 and J usage is TRBJ2-1; D gene ambiguous. The length of the CDR3 is 12 residues. Germline V CDR1 and CDR2: DFQATT, SNEGSKA (reference sequence). The germline V and J ends were trimmed by 6 bases and 6 bases, with 12 bases remaining between them.